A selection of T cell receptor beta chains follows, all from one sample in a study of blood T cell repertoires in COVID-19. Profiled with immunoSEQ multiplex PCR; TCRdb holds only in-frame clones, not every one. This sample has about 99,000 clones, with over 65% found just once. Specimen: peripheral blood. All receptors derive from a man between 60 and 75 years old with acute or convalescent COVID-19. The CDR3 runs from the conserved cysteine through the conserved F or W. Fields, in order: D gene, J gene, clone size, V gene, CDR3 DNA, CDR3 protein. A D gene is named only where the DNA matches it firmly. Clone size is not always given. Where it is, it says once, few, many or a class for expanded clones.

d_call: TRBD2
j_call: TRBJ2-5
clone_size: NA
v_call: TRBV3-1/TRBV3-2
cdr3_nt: TGTGCCAGCAGCGCTCAAGCGGGGCGGGAGGAGACCCAGTACTTC
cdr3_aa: CASSAQAGREETQYF

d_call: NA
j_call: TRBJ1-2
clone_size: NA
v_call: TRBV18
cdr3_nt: TGTGCCAGCTCACCACCGATGAGCTATGGCTACACCTTC
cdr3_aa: CASSPPMSYGYTF

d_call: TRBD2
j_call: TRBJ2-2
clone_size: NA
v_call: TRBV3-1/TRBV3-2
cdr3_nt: TGTGCCAGCCGGTTGGGGGAGGGGAACACCGGGGAGCTGTTTTTT
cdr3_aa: CASRLGEGNTGELFF

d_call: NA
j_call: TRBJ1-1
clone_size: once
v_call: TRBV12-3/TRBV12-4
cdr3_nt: TGTGCCAGCAGTTTAACGGGGAACACTGAAGCTTTCTTT
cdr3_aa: CASSLTGNTEAFF

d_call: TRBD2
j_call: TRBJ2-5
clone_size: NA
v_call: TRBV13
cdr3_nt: TGTGCCAGCAGCCCCTCCGCTAGCGGGAGAGAGACCCAGTACTTC
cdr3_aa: CASSPSASGRETQYF

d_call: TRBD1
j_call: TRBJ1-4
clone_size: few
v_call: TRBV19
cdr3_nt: TGTGCCAGTAGTATAACAGGGGATAATGAAAAACTGTTTTTT
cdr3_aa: CASSITGDNEKLFF

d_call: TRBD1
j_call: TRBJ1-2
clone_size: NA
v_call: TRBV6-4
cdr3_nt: TGTGCCAGCAGTGACCGGGGGACAGGGGAGGGCTACACCTTC
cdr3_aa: CASSDRGTGEGYTF

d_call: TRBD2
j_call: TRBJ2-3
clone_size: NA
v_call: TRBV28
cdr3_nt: TGTGCCAGCAGCCCCTCTCCGGGACTAGCGATCAGTAGCACAGATACGCAGTATTTT
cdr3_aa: CASSPSPGLAISSTDTQYF

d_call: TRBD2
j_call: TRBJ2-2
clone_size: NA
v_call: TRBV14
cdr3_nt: TGTGCCAGCAGCCCTTGGACTAGCGGGAGCGGGGAGCTGTTTTTT
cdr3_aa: CASSPWTSGSGELFF

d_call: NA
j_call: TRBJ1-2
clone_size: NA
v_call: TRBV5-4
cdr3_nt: TGTGCCACCGAGCTTGGAGGCAGAGCTAACTATGGCTACACCTTC
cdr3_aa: CATELGGRANYGYTF

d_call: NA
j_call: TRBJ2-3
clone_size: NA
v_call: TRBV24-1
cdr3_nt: TGTGCCACCAGTGACTCGAGCACAGATACGCAGTATTTT
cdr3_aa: CATSDSSTDTQYF

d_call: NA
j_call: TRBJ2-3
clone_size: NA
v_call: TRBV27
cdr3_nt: TGTGCCAGCAGTTTATCGGTTTTAGTGATAGATACGCAGTATTTT
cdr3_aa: CASSLSVLVIDTQYF

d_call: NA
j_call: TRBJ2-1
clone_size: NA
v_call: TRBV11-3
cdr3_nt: TGTGCCAGCAGCCGCAGGGTTGGGGACTTCCTGGGCAATGAGCAGTTCTTC
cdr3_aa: CASSRRVGDFLGNEQFF

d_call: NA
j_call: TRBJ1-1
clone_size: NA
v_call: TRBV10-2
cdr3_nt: TGCGCCAGCATCTCTGGGACATCCGCGGCCTTCATGAACACTGAAGCTTTCTTT
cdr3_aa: CASISGTSAAFMNTEAFF

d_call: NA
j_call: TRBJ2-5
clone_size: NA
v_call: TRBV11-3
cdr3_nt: TGTGCCAGCAGCCTCCAAGAGACCCAGTACTTC
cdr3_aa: CASSLQETQYF

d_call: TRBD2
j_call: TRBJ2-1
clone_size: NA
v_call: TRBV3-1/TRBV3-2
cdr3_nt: TGTGCCAGCAGGGGACTAGCGGGAGAAGAGCAGTTCTTC
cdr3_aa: CASRGLAGEEQFF

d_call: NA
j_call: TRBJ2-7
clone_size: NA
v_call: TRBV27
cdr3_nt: TGTGCCAGCAGTCTCAACTTTAAGCGCGAGCAGTACTTC
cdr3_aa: CASSLNFKREQYF

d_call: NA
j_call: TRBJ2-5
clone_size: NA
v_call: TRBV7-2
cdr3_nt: TGTGCCAGCAGCCCCCGGGATGATCAAGAGACCCAGTACTTC
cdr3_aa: CASSPRDDQETQYF

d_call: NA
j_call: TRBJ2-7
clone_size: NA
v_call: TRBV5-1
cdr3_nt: TGCGCCAGCAGCTTCTCCCGGACTGAGTACGAGCAGTACTTC
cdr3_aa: CASSFSRTEYEQYF

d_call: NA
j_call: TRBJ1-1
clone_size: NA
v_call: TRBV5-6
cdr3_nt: TGTGCCAGCAGCCGCTATGGAGGGACTGAAGCTTTCTTT
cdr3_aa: CASSRYGGTEAFF